This entry lists 16 T cell receptor beta chains sequenced from one sample in a study of blood T cell repertoires in COVID-19. Assay used: immunoSEQ multiplex PCR; TCRdb lists only in-frame clones, some missing. Among fewer than 250,000 clones, around 82% were seen once, and the ten largest hold roughly 2.6%. The sample comprised peripheral blood. Receptors originate from a woman in her forties with active or convalescent COVID-19.

V is TRBV24-1 and J is TRBJ1-5; no clear D gene. V was cut by 4 bases and J by 0 bases, with 6 bases left in between. The CDR3 spans 14 residues. CDR1 is KGHDR and CDR2 is SFDVKD in the germline V gene. DNA for the CDR3: TGTGCCACCAGTGACCTGGCTAGCAATCAGCCCCAGCATTTT. Its translation is CATSDLASNQPQHF.

In its sample, this clone was seen a few times. The rearrangement uses TRBV11-2 and TRBJ2-7, with 11 bases aligning to TRBD1. This CDR3 spans 13 amino acids. Germline loops: CDR1 SGHAT, CDR2 FQNNGV. J lost 7 bases, V lost 5 bases, and 4 bases had no gene match. CDR3 DNA: TGTGCCAGCAGCGGACAGGGGGCAGGTGAGCAGTACTTC. This encodes CASSGQGAGEQYF. The entire variable domain, with the rest obtained from reference TRBV11-2 and TRBJ2-7, is as follows: EAGVAQSPRYKIIEKRQSVAFWCNPISGHATLYWYQQILGQGPKLLIQFQNNGVVDDSQLPKDRFSAERLKGVDSTLKIQPAKLEDSAVYLCASSGQGAGEQYFGPGTRLTVT.

The rearrangement uses TRBV18 and TRBJ1-2, with D unresolved. The germline V and J ends were trimmed by 6 bases and 8 bases, with 22 bases remaining between them. Germline CDR1 reads KGHSH; CDR2 reads LQKENI. The CDR3 spans 15 residues. The CDR3 protein is CASSPTRSSEGGYTF. CDR3 nucleotide sequence: TGTGCCAGCTCCCCTACGCGGTCCAGCGAGGGAGGCTACACCTTC.

The chain employs TRBV5-1 and TRBJ2-1, with 7 nucleotides matching TRBD1. Germline CDR1 is SGHRS and CDR2 is YFSETQ. Trimming at V came to 5 bases and at J to 4 bases, leaving 6 bases not matched to a gene. The length of the CDR3 is 14 residues. The CDR3 region has the DNA TGCGCCAGCAGATATCAGACAGGGTACAATGAGCAGTTCTTC. It yields the protein CASRYQTGYNEQFF.

The J gene is TRBJ1-2, the V gene TRBV5-1; 8 bases fit TRBD1. Germline V CDR1 and CDR2: SGHRS, YFSETQ. The CDR3 has 15 residues. J was trimmed by 0 bases and V by 4 bases; bases with no gene match: 5. The CDR3 protein is CASSIGQGPNYGYTF. As DNA, the CDR3 is TGCGCCAGCAGCATCGGACAGGGTCCTAACTATGGCTACACCTTC. The variable domain in full, completed from reference TRBV5-1 and TRBJ1-2, reads KAGVTQTPRYLIKTRGQQVTLSCSPISGHRSVSWYQQTPGQGLQFLFEYFSETQRNKGNFPGRFSGRQFSNSRSEMNVSTLELGDSALYLCASSIGQGPNYGYTFGSGTRLTVV.

CDR3 in amino acids: CAWSVRQGGGYTF. CDR3 DNA sequence: TGTGCCTGGAGTGTTCGACAGGGAGGCGGCTACACCTTC. The genes are TRBV30 and TRBJ1-2, with 7 bases fitting TRBD1. J gave up 8 bases and V 0 bases, and 6 bases lay outside the gene matches. From germline, CDR1 is GTSNPN and CDR2 SVGIG (reference sequence). The CDR3 consists of 13 residues.

This clone was seen more than once but under ten times. The chain has TRBV20-1 and TRBJ1-1; D call uncertain. The CDR3 is 10 amino acids. The V gene's germline CDR1 is DFQATT and CDR2 SNEGSKA (reference sequence). V lost 3 bases, J lost 10 bases, and 9 bases lay in between. In DNA, the CDR3 is TGCAGTGCTAGCGAGGGTTTAGCTTTCTTT. It is translated as CSASEGLAFF.

The chain combines TRBV30 with TRBJ2-5, with 11 bases identical to TRBD2. The CDR3 consists of 16 residues. J lost 4 bases, V lost 0 bases, and 7 bases had no gene match. CDR1 and CDR2 from the germline V gene are GTSNPN and SVGIG (reference sequence). The CDR3, as DNA: TGTGCCTGGAGTGTAGGAATAGCGGGAGGGCCAGAGACCCAGTACTTC. Amino acid sequence: CAWSVGIAGGPETQYF.

The chain recombines TRBV9 with TRBJ2-1; D may be TRBD2 (6 bases). Germline V lookup: CDR1 SGDLS, CDR2 YYNGEE. The CDR3 is made up of 16 amino acids. The V gene lost 3 bases and the J gene lost 3 bases, with 16 bases spanning the gap. CDR3 nucleotide sequence: TGTGCCAGCAGCGCCGACCCTCGCGGGAACTACAATGAGCAGTTCTTC. It specifies CASSADPRGNYNEQFF.

The chain couples TRBV24-1 to TRBJ1-2; a possible D gene is TRBD1 (6 bases). Germline V gene sequence: CDR1 KGHDR, CDR2 SFDVKD. V shed 3 bases and J shed 2 bases, with 15 bases lying between them. The CDR3 covers 16 residues. The CDR3 DNA reads as TGTGCCACCAGTGATCCGACCCGGGACACGAACTATGGCTACACCTTC. This gives the protein CATSDPTRDTNYGYTF.

CDR3 loop: CASSRTGGNRYEQYF. In nucleotides, the CDR3 is TGTGCCAGCAGCCGAACAGGGGGCAATCGCTACGAGCAGTACTTC. The chain joins TRBV6-5 to TRBJ2-7, with 9 bases matching TRBD1. This CDR3 spans 15 amino acids. Germline trimming cut 6 bases from V and 3 bases from J; bases unmatched to any gene: 9. Germline loops: CDR1 MNHEY, CDR2 SVGAGI.

The rearrangement uses TRBV5-6 and TRBJ1-2; 8 nucleotides match TRBD1. In germline, CDR1 is SGHDT, CDR2 YYEEEE. The CDR3 contains 13 residues. V dropped 4 bases and J dropped 4; count of bases not matched to a gene: 3. The CDR3 DNA reads as TGTGCCAGCAGCACAGGGGGGAGCTATGGCTACACCTTC. This translates into CASSTGGSYGYTF.

This rearrangement joins TRBV27 to TRBJ1-1, with a possible D match to TRBD1 (6 bases). The CDR3 contains 16 residues. The germline CDR1 and CDR2 sequences are MNHEY and SMNVEV (reference sequence). V gave up 6 bases and J gave up 1 base, with 18 bases separating them. The CDR3 DNA reads TGTGCCAGCAGCTCCGGTGGGGGGGGCCCGAACACTGAAGCTTTCTTT. Residues: CASSSGGGGPNTEAFF.

The rearrangement uses TRBV29-1 and TRBJ2-2; 7 bases map to TRBD1. The V segment lost 4 bases and the J segment 5 bases; nucleotides outside the gene matches: 4. Germline V lookup: CDR1 SQVTM, CDR2 ANQGSEA. CDR3 size: 13 residues. This CDR3 reads CSVADRETGELFF. The CDR3 DNA sequence: TGCAGCGTTGCCGACAGGGAAACCGGGGAGCTGTTTTTT.

J is TRBJ1-2 and V is TRBV29-1; D possibly corresponds to TRBD1 (6 bases). The V end lost 6 bases, the J end lost 4 bases, and 15 bases lay between the germline ends. The CDR3 sequence is 13 residues long. In germline, CDR1 is SQVTM, CDR2 ANQGSEA. CDR3 protein: CSVQPQGSYGYTF. For the CDR3, the DNA is TGCAGCGTCCAACCTCAGGGGAGCTATGGCTACACCTTC.

The chain uses TRBV11-3 and TRBJ1-1; TRBD1 matches at 7 bases. There are 12 residues in the CDR3. Germline CDR1 reads SGHNT; CDR2 reads YENEEA. V shed 7 bases and J 4 bases; nucleotides not matched to a gene: 3. The CDR3 DNA reads as TGTGCCAGCATCTCAGGGGGCACTGAAGCTTTCTTT. Amino acids: CASISGGTEAFF.